Reported below is one T cell receptor (beta chain). Using MiXCR, TCRdb re-called clones from the PCR reads. The data show fewer than 25,000 clones, 20% to 25% seen once. The V gene lost 3 bases and the J gene lost 4 bases, with 7 bases spanning the gap. The germline V gene encodes CDR1 DFQATT and CDR2 SNEGSKA (reference sequence). The CDR3 is 13 residues long. Every patient underwent thyroid surgery untreated. This record belongs to a study of metastatic and nonmetastatic thyroid tumors. Sequenced input: blood. The chain is built from TRBV20-1 and TRBJ1-6, with D possibly TRBD1 on 5 matching bases. This receptor was taken from a male donor with papillary thyroid cancer or a benign thyroid nodule (not recorded which). Some clones in this sample may be carry-over from other donors' samples. The CDR3 loop is CSASGGYNSPLHF. The CDR3 DNA reads as TGCAGTGCTAGTGGGGGGTATAATTCACCCCTCCACTTT.